Below are 9 T cell receptor beta chains sequenced from a single sample in a study of CD8+ T cells in alopecia areata. TCR sequencing used cDNA made by reverse transcription of extracted RNA. Libraries were prepared by immunoSEQ multiplex PCR; TCRdb keeps only in-frame clonotypes and omits some of them. This table holds roughly 150,000 clones, about three fifths found once. The material was CD4+ T cells sorted from blood, obtained at week 0. Receptors were obtained from a human donor with alopecia areata.

Concerning this clone itself: A much more abundant neighbour one base away suggests this may be a read error. Other DNA sequences of this sample code for an identical CDR3. The chain has TRBV11-2 and TRBJ2-3; no definite D call. Germline V lookup: CDR1 SGHAT, CDR2 FQNNGV. The CDR3 runs to 12 residues. V lost 4 bases and J lost 2, with 4 bases in between. CDR3 region: CASSSITDTQYF. The CDR3 DNA reads TGTGCCAGCAGCTCCATCACAGATACGCAGTATTTT.

The V and J genes are TRBV7-2 and TRBJ2-7, with D tentatively TRBD1 or TRBD2 (6 bases each). The CDR3 consists of 13 residues. The germline gives CDR1 SGHTA, CDR2 FQGNSA. The germline V and J ends were trimmed by 4 bases and 5 bases, with 12 bases remaining between them. CDR3 in amino acids: CASSSTGANEQYF. The CDR3, as DNA: TGTGCCAGCAGCTCCACGGGGGCCAACGAGCAGTACTTC. The entire variable domain, with the rest obtained from reference TRBV7-2 and TRBJ2-7, is as follows: GAGVSQSPSNKVTEKGKDVELRCDPISGHTALYWYRQSLGQGLEFLIYFQGNSAPDKSGLPSDRFSAERTGGSVSTLTIQRTQQEDSAVYLCASSSTGANEQYFGPGTRLTVT.

A few counts support this clone. V is TRBV5-6 and J is TRBJ2-3, with 7 bases matching TRBD2. Germline values: CDR1 SGHDT, CDR2 YYEEEE. CDR3 length: 16 residues. With V trimmed by 7 bases and J by 0 bases, 11 bases remained unmatched. CDR3 sequence (DNA): TGTGCCAGCTCCCCTTTGTGGGGGGGGAGCACAGATACGCAGTATTTT. Its protein product is CASSPLWGGSTDTQYF.

This clone was observed a single time. The chain carries TRBV11-2 and TRBJ2-5, with D unclear. Trimming took off 2 bases at V and 9 bases at J, with 10 bases between the two ends. CDR3 length: 12 amino acids. Per germline, CDR1 SGHAT and CDR2 FQNNGV. CDR3 nucleotide sequence: TGTGCCAGCAGCTTACTCTCATCGGCCCAGTACTTC. This gives the protein CASSLLSSAQYF.

V and J are TRBV2 and TRBJ1-5; D is possibly TRBD1 (6 bases). V was clipped by 7 bases and J by 1 base, with 11 bases between them. CDR1 and CDR2 (germline): SNHLY, FYNNEI. The CDR3 spans 14 residues. The CDR3 DNA follows: TGTGCCAGCACTCAGGGGATAAGCAATCAGCCCCAGCATTTT. This codes for CASTQGISNQPQHF.

The chain couples TRBV29-1 to TRBJ2-6, with D unresolved. Germline lookup yields CDR1 SQVTM and CDR2 ANQGSEA. This CDR3 comprises 12 residues. With 5 bases removed from V and 0 bases from J, the gap between germline ends came to 2 bases. For the CDR3, the DNA is TGCAGCGTTCGCTCTGGGGCCAACGTCCTGACTTTC. This codes for CSVRSGANVLTF.

The CDR3 DNA is TGTGCCACCAGCGACCTGATAAGGGCAGGGGGCACTGAAGCTTTCTTT. It specifies CATSDLIRAGGTEAFF. This chain links TRBV15 with TRBJ1-1; 7 bases map to TRBD1. V trimming: 5 bases; J trimming: 4 bases; junction bases outside the gene matches: 13. This CDR3 region has 16 residues. The V gene's germline CDR1 is LNHNV and CDR2 YYDKDF (reference sequence).

The rearrangement joins TRBV20-1 to TRBJ2-7; no clear D. The germline CDR1 and CDR2 sequences are DFQATT and SNEGSKA (reference sequence). This CDR3 region has 11 residues. Trimming removed 4 bases from V and 2 bases from J, with 6 bases in between. The CDR3, as DNA: TGCAGTGCTACGGGCCCCTACGAGCAGTACTTC. Protein sequence: CSATGPYEQYF.

V gene TRBV7-2 combines with J gene TRBJ2-1; D not resolved. V was trimmed by 4 bases and J by 1 base, leaving 14 bases between them. This CDR3 comprises 16 residues. Germline V gene sequence: CDR1 SGHTA, CDR2 FQGNSA. In DNA form, the CDR3 reads TGTGCCAGCAGCTGGTCCCGGGTTGGTTCCTACAATGAGCAGTTCTTC. Encoded protein: CASSWSRVGSYNEQFF.